This T cell receptor beta chain stems from a study of blood T cell repertoires in COVID-19. Across the whole study: Italy, Spain and the United States were the sources of the convalescent and acute COVID-19 samples. PBMCs, B-cell-depleted T cells, or T cells were the source of the cDNA or gDNA that made up the material.

Seattle patient enrollment occurred during active infection, with longitudinal follow-up thereafter. Original processing methods: Amplification of reference gene primers provided the estimated nucleated cell counts. The data were produced by immunoSEQ multiplex PCR, yet TCRdb's version contains in-frame clones alone and is incomplete. V and J calls and clone size are those listed in that table; D and trimming were worked out from the DNA. The profile shows 25,000 to 30,000 clones, about 92% of them singletons. The clonotype was recovered from a woman in her 70s with COVID-19, enrolled during active disease. Sequencing was carried out using peripheral blood.

CDR3 residues: CASSEPGGHPQHF. CDR3 in DNA: TGTGCCAGCAGCGAGCCAGGGGGCCATCCCCAGCATTTT. The V call is TRBV12-3 or TRBV12-4, the J call TRBJ1-5, with 8 bases lining up with TRBD1. This CDR3 is 13 amino acids long. Losses at the gene ends were 6 bases for V and 10 bases for J; bases not matched to a gene: 8.